The source of this T cell receptor beta chain is a study of control samples from healthy donors and cancer patients. Clones were sequenced by immunoSEQ multiplex PCR, and TCRdb holds only the in-frame ones, with some missing. The sample carries fewer than 200,000 clones, nearly 90% recorded once. What was sequenced was blood. This clonotype was sampled from a woman between 50 and 59 years old in good health.

The CDR3 bases are TGTGCCAGCAGCTTTTCGGTGGACACTGAAGCTTTCTTT. Its protein is CASSFSVDTEAFF. The V call is TRBV5-5, the J call TRBJ1-1; D unclear. Trimming left V 2 bases short and J 3 bases short, with 8 bases between. Germline V lookup: CDR1 SGHKS, CDR2 YYEKEE (reference sequence). The length of the CDR3 is 13 residues.